This T cell receptor beta chain emerged from a study of technical replicates of blood from several donors. Using immunoSEQ multiplex PCR, the repertoire was profiled, and TCRdb retains in-frame clones only, with some absent. Of about 75,000 clones in the sample, roughly nine tenths were seen once. CDR1 is SGHDT, CDR2 YYEEEE, per germline. This CDR3 comprises 16 residues. The ends lost 4 bases at V and 4 bases at J; junction bases unmatched: 9. This TCR was recovered from a human donor in good health. This rearrangement joins TRBV5-6 to TRBJ2-5; TRBD2 aligns across 11 bases. Sequenced: T cells isolated from PBMCs. This chain's CDR3 is CASSILTSGTIETQYF. The CDR3 nucleotides read TGTGCCAGCAGCATCCTGACTAGCGGGACAATAGAGACCCAGTACTTC.